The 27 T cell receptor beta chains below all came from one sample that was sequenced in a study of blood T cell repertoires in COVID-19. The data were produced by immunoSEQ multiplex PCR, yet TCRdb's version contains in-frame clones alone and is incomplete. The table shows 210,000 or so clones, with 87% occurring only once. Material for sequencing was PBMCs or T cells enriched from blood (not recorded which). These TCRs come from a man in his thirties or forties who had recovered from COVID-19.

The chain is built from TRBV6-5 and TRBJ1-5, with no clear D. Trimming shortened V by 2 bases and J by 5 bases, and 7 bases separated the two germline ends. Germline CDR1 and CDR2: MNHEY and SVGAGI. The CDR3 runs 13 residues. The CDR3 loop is CASSYRGDQPQHF. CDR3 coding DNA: TGTGCCAGCAGTTACCGGGGAGATCAGCCCCAGCATTTT.

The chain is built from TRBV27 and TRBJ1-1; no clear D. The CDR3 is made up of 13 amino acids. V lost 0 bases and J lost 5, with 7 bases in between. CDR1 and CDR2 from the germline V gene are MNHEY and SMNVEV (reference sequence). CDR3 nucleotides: TGTGCCAGCAGTTTATCGGGAGTAACTGAAGCTTTCTTT. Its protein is CASSLSGVTEAFF.

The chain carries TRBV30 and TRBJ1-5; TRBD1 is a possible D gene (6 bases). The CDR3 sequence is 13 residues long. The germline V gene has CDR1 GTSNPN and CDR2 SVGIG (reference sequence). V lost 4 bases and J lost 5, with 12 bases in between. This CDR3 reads CAWNWGRDQPQHF. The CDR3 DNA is TGTGCCTGGAACTGGGGGCGCGATCAGCCCCAGCATTTT.

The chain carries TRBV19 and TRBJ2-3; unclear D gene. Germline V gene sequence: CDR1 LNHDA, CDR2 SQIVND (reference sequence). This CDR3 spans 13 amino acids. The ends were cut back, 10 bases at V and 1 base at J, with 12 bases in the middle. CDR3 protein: CATSAAGTDTQYF. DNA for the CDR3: TGTGCCACCAGCGCGGCAGGCACAGATACGCAGTATTTT.

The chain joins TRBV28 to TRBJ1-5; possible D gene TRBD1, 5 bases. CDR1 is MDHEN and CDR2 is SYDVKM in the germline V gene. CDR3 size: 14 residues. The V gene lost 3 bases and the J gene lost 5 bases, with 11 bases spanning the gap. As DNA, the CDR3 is TGTGCCAGCAGTTTCAACAGGTTTGATCAGCCCCAGCATTTT. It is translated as CASSFNRFDQPQHF.

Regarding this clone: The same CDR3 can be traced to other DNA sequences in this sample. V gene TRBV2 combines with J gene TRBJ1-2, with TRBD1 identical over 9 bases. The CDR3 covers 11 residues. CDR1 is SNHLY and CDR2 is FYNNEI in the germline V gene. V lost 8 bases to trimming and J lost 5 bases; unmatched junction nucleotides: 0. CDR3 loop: CASGTGYGYTF. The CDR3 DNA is TGTGCCAGCGGGACAGGGTATGGCTACACCTTC. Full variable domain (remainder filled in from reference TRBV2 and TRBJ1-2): EPEVTQTPSHQVTQMGQEVILRCVPISNHLYFYWYRQILGQKVEFLVSFYNNEISEKSEIFDDQFSVERPDGSNFTLKIRSTKLEDSAMYFCASGTGYGYTFGSGTRLTVV.

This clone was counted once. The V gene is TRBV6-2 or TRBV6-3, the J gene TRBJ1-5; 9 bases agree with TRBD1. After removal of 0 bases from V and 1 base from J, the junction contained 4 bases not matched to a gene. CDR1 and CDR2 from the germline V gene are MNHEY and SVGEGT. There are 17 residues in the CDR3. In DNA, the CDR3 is TGTGCCAGCAGTTACTCGCCCGGACAGGGGAGCAATCAGCCCCAGCATTTT. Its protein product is CASSYSPGQGSNQPQHF.

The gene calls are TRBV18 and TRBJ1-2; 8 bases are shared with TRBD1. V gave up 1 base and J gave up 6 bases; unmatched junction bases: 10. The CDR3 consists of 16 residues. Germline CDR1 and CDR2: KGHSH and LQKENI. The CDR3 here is CASSPRGQGGVDGYTF. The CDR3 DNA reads TGTGCCAGCTCACCACGCGGACAGGGAGGGGTCGATGGCTACACCTTC. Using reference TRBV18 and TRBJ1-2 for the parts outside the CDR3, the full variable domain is NAGVMQNPRHLVRRRGQEARLRCSPMKGHSHVYWYRQLPEEGLKFMVYLQKENIIDESGMPKERFSAEFPKEGPSILRIQQVVRGDSAAYFCASSPRGQGGVDGYTFGSGTRLTVV.

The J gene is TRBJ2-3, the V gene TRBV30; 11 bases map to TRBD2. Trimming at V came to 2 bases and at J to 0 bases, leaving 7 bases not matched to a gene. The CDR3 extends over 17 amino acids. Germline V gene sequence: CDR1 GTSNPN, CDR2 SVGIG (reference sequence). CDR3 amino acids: CAWSIGTSGASTDTQYF. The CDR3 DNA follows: TGTGCCTGGAGTATAGGGACTAGCGGAGCTAGCACAGATACGCAGTATTTT.

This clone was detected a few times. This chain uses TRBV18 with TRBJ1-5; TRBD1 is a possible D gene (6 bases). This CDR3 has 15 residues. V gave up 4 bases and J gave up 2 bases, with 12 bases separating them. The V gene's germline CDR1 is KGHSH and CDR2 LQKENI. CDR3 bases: TGTGCCAGCTCACATATACAGGGAGGCAATCAGCCCCAGCATTTT. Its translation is CASSHIQGGNQPQHF.

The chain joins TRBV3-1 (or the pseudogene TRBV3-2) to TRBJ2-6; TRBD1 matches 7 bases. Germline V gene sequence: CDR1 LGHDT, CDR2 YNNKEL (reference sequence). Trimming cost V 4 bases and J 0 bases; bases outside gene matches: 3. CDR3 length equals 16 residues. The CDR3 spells CASSLRQGSGANVLTF. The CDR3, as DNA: TGTGCCAGCAGCCTGCGACAGGGCTCTGGGGCCAACGTCCTGACTTTC.

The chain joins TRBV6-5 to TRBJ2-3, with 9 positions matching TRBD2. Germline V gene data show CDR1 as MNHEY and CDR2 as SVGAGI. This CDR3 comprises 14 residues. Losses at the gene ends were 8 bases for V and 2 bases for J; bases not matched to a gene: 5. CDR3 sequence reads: CASFQRGATDTQYF. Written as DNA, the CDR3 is TGTGCCAGCTTCCAGCGGGGGGCCACAGATACGCAGTATTTT.

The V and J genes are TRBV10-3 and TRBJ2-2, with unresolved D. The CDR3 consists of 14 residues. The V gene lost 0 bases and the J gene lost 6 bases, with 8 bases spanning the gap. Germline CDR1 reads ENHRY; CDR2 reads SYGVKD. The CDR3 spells CAISESSSAGELFF. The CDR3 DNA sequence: TGTGCCATCAGTGAGTCGTCCAGCGCCGGGGAGCTGTTTTTT.

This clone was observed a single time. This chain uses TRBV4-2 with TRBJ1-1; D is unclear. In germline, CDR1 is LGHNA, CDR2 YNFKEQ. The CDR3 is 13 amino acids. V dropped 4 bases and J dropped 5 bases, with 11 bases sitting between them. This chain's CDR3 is CASSRSRLTEAFF. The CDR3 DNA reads TGTGCCAGCAGCCGCAGCAGGTTAACTGAAGCTTTCTTT.

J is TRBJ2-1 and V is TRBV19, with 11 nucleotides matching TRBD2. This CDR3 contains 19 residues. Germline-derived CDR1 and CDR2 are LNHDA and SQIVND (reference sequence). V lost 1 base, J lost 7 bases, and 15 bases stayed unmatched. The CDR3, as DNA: TGTGCCAGTAGTATAGCCAAGTCTAGCGGGGGGTGGAAGAGGAATGAGCAGTTCTTC. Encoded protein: CASSIAKSSGGWKRNEQFF.

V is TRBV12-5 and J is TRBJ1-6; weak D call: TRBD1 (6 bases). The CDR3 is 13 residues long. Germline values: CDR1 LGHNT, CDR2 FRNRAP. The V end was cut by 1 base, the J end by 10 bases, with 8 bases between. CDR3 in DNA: TGTGCTAGTGGTTTGGAAGGGGGATCACCCCTCCACTTT. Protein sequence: CASGLEGGSPLHF.

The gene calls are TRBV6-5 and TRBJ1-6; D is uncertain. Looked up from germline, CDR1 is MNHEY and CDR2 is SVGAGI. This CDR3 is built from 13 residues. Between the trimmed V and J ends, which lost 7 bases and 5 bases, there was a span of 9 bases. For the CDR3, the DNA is TGTGCCAGCATCCGGAGCAATAATTCACCCCTCCACTTT. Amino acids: CASIRSNNSPLHF.

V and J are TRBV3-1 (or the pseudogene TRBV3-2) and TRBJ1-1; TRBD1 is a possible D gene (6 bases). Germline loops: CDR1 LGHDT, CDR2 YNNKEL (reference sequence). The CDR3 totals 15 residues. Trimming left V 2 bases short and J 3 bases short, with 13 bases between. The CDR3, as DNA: TGTGCCAGCAGCCAACTCCGGGACATTTACACTGAAGCTTTCTTT. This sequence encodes CASSQLRDIYTEAFF.

CDR3 protein: CASSSRKTSGRGSYEQYF. The CDR3 coding sequence is TGTGCCAGCAGCTCCCGGAAGACTAGCGGGAGGGGTTCCTACGAGCAGTACTTC. The chain couples TRBV11-2 to TRBJ2-7, with 14 bases fitting TRBD2. Looked up from germline, CDR1 is SGHAT and CDR2 is FQNNGV. The CDR3 totals 18 residues. V lost 4 bases and J lost 1; bases outside the gene matches: 9.

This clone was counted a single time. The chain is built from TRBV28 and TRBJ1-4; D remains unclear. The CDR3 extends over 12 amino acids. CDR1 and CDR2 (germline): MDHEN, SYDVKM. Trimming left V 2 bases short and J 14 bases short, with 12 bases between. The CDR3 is CASSLVGSRLFF. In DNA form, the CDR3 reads TGTGCCAGCAGTTTAGTTGGGAGTAGGCTGTTTTTT.

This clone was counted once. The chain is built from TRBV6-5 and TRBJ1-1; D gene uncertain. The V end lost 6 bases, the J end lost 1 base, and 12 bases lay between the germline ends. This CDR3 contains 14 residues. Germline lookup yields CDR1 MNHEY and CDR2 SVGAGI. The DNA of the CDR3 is TGTGCCAGCAGCCCCATCCAGTCGAACACTGAAGCTTTCTTT. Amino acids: CASSPIQSNTEAFF.

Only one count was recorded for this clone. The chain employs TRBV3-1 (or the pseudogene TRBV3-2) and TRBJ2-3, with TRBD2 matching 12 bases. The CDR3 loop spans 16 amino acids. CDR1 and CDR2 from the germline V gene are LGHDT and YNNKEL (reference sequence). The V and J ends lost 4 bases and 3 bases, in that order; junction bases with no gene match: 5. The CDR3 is CASSLTSGGGTDTQYF. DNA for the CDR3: TGTGCCAGCAGCCTGACTAGCGGGGGCGGGACAGATACGCAGTATTTT.

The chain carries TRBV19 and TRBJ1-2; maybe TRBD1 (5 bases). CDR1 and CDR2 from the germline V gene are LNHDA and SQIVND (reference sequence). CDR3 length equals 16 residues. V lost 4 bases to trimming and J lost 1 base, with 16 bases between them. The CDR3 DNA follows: TGTGCCAGTAGTACCTCGAGGAGACAGCTTAACTATGGCTACACCTTC. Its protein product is CASSTSRRQLNYGYTF.

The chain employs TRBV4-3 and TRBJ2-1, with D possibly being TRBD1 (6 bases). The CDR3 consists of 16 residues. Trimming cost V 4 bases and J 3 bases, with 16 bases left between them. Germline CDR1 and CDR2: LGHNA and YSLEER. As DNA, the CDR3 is TGCGCCAGCAGCCCCTCACAGGGTCCGGGCTACAATGAGCAGTTCTTC. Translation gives CASSPSQGPGYNEQFF.

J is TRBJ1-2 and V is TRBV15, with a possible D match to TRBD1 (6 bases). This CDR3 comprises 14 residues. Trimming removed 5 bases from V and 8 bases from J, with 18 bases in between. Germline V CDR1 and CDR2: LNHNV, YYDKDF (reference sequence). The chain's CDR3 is CATSFGQGIVGYTF. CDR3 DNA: TGTGCCACCAGCTTCGGGCAGGGGATAGTAGGCTACACCTTC.

CDR3: CASSATSGGDYEQYF. The CDR3 DNA reads TGTGCCAGCAGCGCCACTAGCGGGGGGGACTACGAGCAGTACTTC. The V gene is TRBV7-6, the J gene TRBJ2-7, with TRBD2 identical over 13 bases. The CDR3 sequence is 15 residues long. Germline V gene sequence: CDR1 SGHVS, CDR2 FNYEAQ. With 5 bases clipped from V and 3 bases from J, the junction kept 4 bases outside the gene matches.

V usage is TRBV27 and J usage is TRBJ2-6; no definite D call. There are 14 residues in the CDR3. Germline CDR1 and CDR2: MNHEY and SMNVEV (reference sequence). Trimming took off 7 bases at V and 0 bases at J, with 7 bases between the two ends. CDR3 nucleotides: TGTGCCAGCACCTCCCTCTCTGGGGCCAACGTCCTGACTTTC. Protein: CASTSLSGANVLTF.